Reported below is one T cell receptor (beta chain). RNA amounts of roughly 0.45 to 1 ug underwent reverse transcription with random hexamers. Each CDR3 protein gets one entry after TCRdb re-called the immunoSEQ multiplex PCR reads with MiXCR. The sample lists over 200,000 distinct CDR3 sequences; just under 95% were seen once. This entry is derived from a study of CD8 T cells in Susac syndrome. TCR beta sequencing covered blood CD8+ and CD4+ T cells. The TEMRA cells underwent FACS enrichment, while the CD8+ and CD4+ T cells underwent negative isolation. This CDR3 has 16 residues. Germline V gene data show CDR1 as LNHDA and CDR2 as SQIVND (reference sequence). V trimming: 1 base; J trimming: 3 bases; junction bases outside the gene matches: 6.

Sequenced input: CD4+ T cells from PBMCs. The chain couples TRBV19 to TRBJ2-4, with 7 positions matching TRBD1. This TCR was sampled from a human donor with multiple sclerosis. CDR3 DNA sequence: TGTGCCAGTAGTATAGCTCGACAGGGATTCAAAAACATTCAGTACTTC. Translating gives CASSIARQGFKNIQYF.